A single sample gave rise to the 4 T cell receptor beta chains below, sequenced in a study of PD-1 blockade in classical Hodgkin lymphoma. With no exception, relapse followed autologous stem cell transplantation in all patients, and brentuximab vedotin exposure varied. Some clones are missing from TCRdb's copy, which holds only in-frame ones; the method was immunoSEQ multiplex PCR. The table shows 39,000 or so clones, with around 86% occurring only once. The source was peripheral blood mononuclear cells (PBMCs), collected before the second cycle of nivolumab. The receptors shown here come from a human donor with classical Hodgkin lymphoma.

The chain combines TRBV5-1 with TRBJ1-2; D possibly corresponds to TRBD1 (5 bases). The germline V gene encodes CDR1 SGHRS and CDR2 YFSETQ. This CDR3 spans 15 amino acids. Deletions cut 4 bases from V and 3 bases from J, with 16 bases between. CDR3 sequence reads: CASSRGGANDYGYTF. As DNA, the CDR3 is TGCGCCAGCAGCCGAGGCGGGGCAAACGACTATGGCTACACCTTC.

This clone turned up a few times. V is TRBV7-6 and J is TRBJ2-7; a possible D gene is TRBD2 (5 bases). CDR1 is SGHVS, CDR2 FNYEAQ, per germline. Trimming took 2 bases from V and 3 from J, leaving 11 bases between them. CDR3 length: 14 amino acids. CDR3 in amino acids: CASSLLEVGYEQYF. In DNA, the CDR3 is TGTGCCAGCAGCTTATTGGAGGTGGGCTACGAGCAGTACTTC.

The chain employs TRBV19 and TRBJ1-5; D not certain. The V and J ends lost 1 base and 3 bases respectively, with 13 bases between them. Germline V lookup: CDR1 LNHDA, CDR2 SQIVND (reference sequence). The CDR3 loop spans 16 amino acids. In DNA form, the CDR3 reads TGTGCCAGTAGTATAGTTGTAACGGTACACAATCAGCCCCAGCATTTT. It specifies CASSIVVTVHNQPQHF.

The rearrangement uses TRBV7-3 and TRBJ2-2; 7 bases match TRBD2. Germline CDR1 and CDR2: SGHTA and FQGTGA. The CDR3 runs to 16 residues. V lost 5 bases, J lost 6 bases, and 12 bases stayed unmatched. In nucleotides, the CDR3 is TGTGCCAGCAGCCCGACTGGGGGTGGGAGGGCCGGGGAGCTGTTTTTT. This codes for CASSPTGGGRAGELFF.